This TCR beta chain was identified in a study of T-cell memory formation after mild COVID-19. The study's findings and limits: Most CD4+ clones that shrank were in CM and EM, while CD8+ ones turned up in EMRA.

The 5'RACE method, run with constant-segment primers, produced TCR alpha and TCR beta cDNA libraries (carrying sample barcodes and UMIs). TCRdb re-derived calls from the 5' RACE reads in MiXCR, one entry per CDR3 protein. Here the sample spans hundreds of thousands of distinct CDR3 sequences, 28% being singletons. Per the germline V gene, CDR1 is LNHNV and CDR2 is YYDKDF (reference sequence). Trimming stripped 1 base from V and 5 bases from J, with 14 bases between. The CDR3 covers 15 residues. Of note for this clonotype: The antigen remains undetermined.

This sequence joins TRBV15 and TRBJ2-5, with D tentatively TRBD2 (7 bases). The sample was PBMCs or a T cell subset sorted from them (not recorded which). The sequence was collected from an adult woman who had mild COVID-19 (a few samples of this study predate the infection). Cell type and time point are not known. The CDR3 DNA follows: TGTGCCACCAGCAGAGCGGGGGGCGCCACGGAGACCCAGTACTTC. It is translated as CATSRAGGATETQYF.